Here is one TCR beta chain with its context. Its target is not known. Both 60 Vbeta primers and 13 Jbeta primers went into the PCR. Assay: immunoSEQ multiplex PCR; the TCRdb copy retains only in-frame clones and omits some. The repertoire holds roughly 120,000 clones, with about 80% as singletons. This sample was included in a study of cytomegalovirus exposure and HLA in healthy donors. Study-level background: T cells numbering around 180 million yielded some 100 million unique TCR beta sequences in an earlier analysis. Study-level points and caveats: Researchers had no immune exposure information except CMV serostatus available.

This CDR3 has 15 residues. V lost 3 bases and J 0 bases, leaving 10 bases between the germline ends. Germline V CDR1 and CDR2: WSHSY, SAAADI. The specimen sequenced was PBMCs. This clonotype was obtained from a female donor in good health and CMV-seropositive. The rearrangement joins TRBV10-2 to TRBJ2-3; TRBD1 is a possible D gene (5 bases). CDR3 in DNA: TGCGCCAGCAGTGACCGCCAGGGTAGCACAGATACGCAGTATTTT. It yields the protein CASSDRQGSTDTQYF.